The rows below give T cell receptor beta chains drawn from one sample of a study of blood T cell repertoires in COVID-19. Data came from immunoSEQ multiplex PCR; TCRdb stores just in-frame clones and leaves some out. The table records 250,000 to 350,000 clones, about 83% of them present only once. The material sequenced was peripheral blood. Receptors originate from a woman aged 50 to 60 with acute or convalescent COVID-19. CDR3s include the opening cysteine and the closing phenylalanine or tryptophan. Each record gives: V gene, clone size, CDR3 length, J gene, D gene, CDR3 DNA, CDR3 protein. The D gene is left open where the match is weak. Size is omitted from some rows. Given values are once, few, many or a class for expanded clones.

V: TRBV28; size: NA; length: 19; J: TRBJ2-1; D: TRBD2; DNA: TGTGCCAGCTCCTTTGAGGGAGCTCATAGCGGGATTACCTACAATGAGCAGTTCTTC; CDR3: CASSFEGAHSGITYNEQFF
V: TRBV11-3; size: NA; length: 15; J: TRBJ2-5; D: TRBD1; DNA: TGTGCCAGCAGCTCCAGACAGGGTGGAGAAGAGACCCAGTACTTC; CDR3: CASSSRQGGEETQYF
V: TRBV5-1; size: NA; length: 14; J: TRBJ2-1; D: TRBD1; DNA: TGCGCCAGCAGCTTGGGACAGGGGTACAATGAGCAGTTCTTC; CDR3: CASSLGQGYNEQFF
V: TRBV18; size: NA; length: 16; J: TRBJ1-5; D: NA; DNA: TGTGCCAGCTCACCCCCCAGGGTCTCGGACAATCAGCCCCAGCATTTT; CDR3: CASSPPRVSDNQPQHF
V: TRBV2; size: NA; length: 19; J: TRBJ2-3; D: TRBD1; DNA: TGTGCCAGCAGTGAACCGGGACAGGAGAGGCCAGGGGCCACAGATACGCAGTATTTT; CDR3: CASSEPGQERPGATDTQYF
V: TRBV11-2; size: NA; length: 15; J: TRBJ1-5; D: NA; DNA: TGTGCCAGCAGCTTAGATTCGAGGGCAAATCAGCCCCAGCATTTT; CDR3: CASSLDSRANQPQHF
V: TRBV7-3; size: NA; length: 16; J: TRBJ2-7; D: TRBD1; DNA: TGTGCCAGCAGCTTAATCGGGGACAGGGGGCAAGACGAGCAGTACTTC; CDR3: CASSLIGDRGQDEQYF
V: TRBV7-2; size: few; length: 14; J: TRBJ1-1; D: NA; DNA: TGTGCCAGCAGCCTGCAGAAGACAGCCCCCCAAGCTTTCTTT; CDR3: CASSLQKTAPQAFF
V: TRBV4-2; size: NA; length: 15; J: TRBJ2-5; D: TRBD2; DNA: TGTGCCAGCAGCCAGGGGGAGCGGGAGGTAGAGACCCAGTACTTC; CDR3: CASSQGEREVETQYF
V: TRBV10-3; size: NA; length: 15; J: TRBJ2-1; D: TRBD2; DNA: TGTGCCATCAGTGATGTCCTAGCGGGCTACAATGAGCAGTTCTTC; CDR3: CAISDVLAGYNEQFF
V: TRBV7-3; size: NA; length: 15; J: TRBJ1-6; D: TRBD1; DNA: TGTGCCAGCAGCGTCAGGGGGCAGGGAAGGTCACCCCTCCACTTT; CDR3: CASSVRGQGRSPLHF
V: TRBV29-1; size: NA; length: 14; J: TRBJ2-1; D: TRBD1; DNA: TGCAGCGTTGGGGACAGGGTTAGTTACAATGAGCAGTTCTTC; CDR3: CSVGDRVSYNEQFF
V: TRBV9; size: NA; length: 17; J: TRBJ1-2; D: TRBD1; DNA: TGTGCCAGCAGCGTCTCCCGACAGGGAAGAGTGAGCTATGGCTACACCTTC; CDR3: CASSVSRQGRVSYGYTF
V: TRBV7-9; size: NA; length: 14; J: TRBJ1-6; D: TRBD1; DNA: TGTGCCAGCAGCTCGGACAGGGAATATTCACCCCTCCACTTT; CDR3: CASSSDREYSPLHF
V: TRBV28; size: NA; length: 13; J: TRBJ2-7; D: NA; DNA: TGTGCCAGCAACGTCCGGGAGCCCTACGAGCAGTACTTC; CDR3: CASNVREPYEQYF
V: TRBV2; size: NA; length: 13; J: TRBJ1-1; D: TRBD1; DNA: TGTGCCAGCAGCCTGGACAGGGACACTGAAGCTTTCTTT; CDR3: CASSLDRDTEAFF
V: TRBV7-6; size: NA; length: 20; J: TRBJ1-2; D: TRBD1; DNA: TGTGCCAGCAGCTTAACAAACCGTCCGACAGGGGATATAGCTAACTATGGCTACACCTTC; CDR3: CASSLTNRPTGDIANYGYTF
V: TRBV5-4; size: NA; length: 16; J: TRBJ2-3; D: NA; DNA: TGTGCCAGCAGCGTTGGGTTGGAGCTACCCACAGATACGCAGTATTTT; CDR3: CASSVGLELPTDTQYF
V: TRBV7-3; size: NA; length: 17; J: TRBJ2-1; D: NA; DNA: TGTGCCAGCAGCTCCGGAGGGGGGGTTGCGTCCTACAATGAGCAGTTCTTC; CDR3: CASSSGGGVASYNEQFF
V: TRBV7-3; size: NA; length: 16; J: TRBJ2-2; D: NA; DNA: TGTGCCAGCAGCGCCCATGACACGCTGTACACCGGGGAGCTGTTTTTT; CDR3: CASSAHDTLYTGELFF
V: TRBV5-4; size: NA; length: 13; J: TRBJ1-2; D: NA; DNA: TGTGCCAGCAGCTTGAGTAGCGACTATGGCTACACCTTC; CDR3: CASSLSSDYGYTF
V: TRBV7-9; size: NA; length: 14; J: TRBJ2-7; D: NA; DNA: TGTGCCAGCAGCTCCGGGACGGCGAGGGGGGAGCAGTACTTC; CDR3: CASSSGTARGEQYF
V: TRBV7-3; size: few; length: 15; J: TRBJ2-1; D: TRBD2; DNA: TGTGCCAGCAGTCCCGGGACTAGTGATTTGAGTGAGCAGTTCTTC; CDR3: CASSPGTSDLSEQFF
V: TRBV20-1; size: NA; length: 14; J: TRBJ2-1; D: NA; DNA: TGCAGTGCTAGTCCGACAGGAAACAGCGATGAGCAGTTCTTC; CDR3: CSASPTGNSDEQFF
V: TRBV5-1; size: NA; length: 13; J: TRBJ1-5; D: TRBD1; DNA: TGCGCCAGCAGCCAGGGGGCAGGTCAGCCCCAGCATTTT; CDR3: CASSQGAGQPQHF
V: TRBV18; size: NA; length: 19; J: TRBJ2-7; D: TRBD2; DNA: TGTGCCAGCTCACCACGGACTAGCGGGCCCCAGGGGGTATCCTACGAGCAGTACTTC; CDR3: CASSPRTSGPQGVSYEQYF
V: TRBV7-8; size: NA; length: 14; J: TRBJ2-5; D: NA; DNA: TGTGCCAGCAGCCTCGCGCAGGCGCAAGAGACCCAGTACTTC; CDR3: CASSLAQAQETQYF
V: TRBV19; size: NA; length: 15; J: TRBJ2-5; D: TRBD2; DNA: TGTGCCAGTAGTTTGGGACTAGCGGGGCAAGAGACCCAGTACTTC; CDR3: CASSLGLAGQETQYF
V: TRBV18; size: NA; length: 15; J: TRBJ1-2; D: NA; DNA: TGTGCCAGCTCACCATCCCCGGACAGACCCTCCGGCTACACCTTC; CDR3: CASSPSPDRPSGYTF
V: TRBV7-2; size: few; length: 14; J: TRBJ2-1; D: NA; DNA: TGTGCCAGCAGCCCCCGGTGGTCCTACAATGAGCAGTTCTTC; CDR3: CASSPRWSYNEQFF
V: TRBV4-3; size: NA; length: 15; J: TRBJ2-1; D: TRBD2; DNA: TGCGCCAGCAGCCCTGGACTAGCTGCCTACAATGAGCAGTTCTTC; CDR3: CASSPGLAAYNEQFF
V: TRBV7-8; size: NA; length: 16; J: TRBJ1-1; D: TRBD1; DNA: TGTGCCAGCAGCCCCAGCCAACAGGGGATGAACACTGAAGCTTTCTTT; CDR3: CASSPSQQGMNTEAFF
V: TRBV6-5; size: NA; length: 16; J: TRBJ2-7; D: TRBD1; DNA: TGTGCCAGCAGTTCCCCGCTCGGGACAGGGGTTCACGAGCAGTACTTC; CDR3: CASSSPLGTGVHEQYF
V: TRBV6-2/TRBV6-3; size: NA; length: 14; J: TRBJ1-2; D: TRBD1; DNA: TGTGCCAGCAGCACCCGGGACAGGGGGAAAGGCTACACCTTC; CDR3: CASSTRDRGKGYTF
V: TRBV9; size: NA; length: 14; J: TRBJ1-1; D: NA; DNA: TGTGCCAGCAGCGTCAGATGGGGGGACACTGAAGCTTTCTTT; CDR3: CASSVRWGDTEAFF
V: TRBV3-1/TRBV3-2; size: NA; length: 21; J: TRBJ2-1; D: TRBD2; DNA: TGTGCCAGCAGCCAAGTTCCCGGGGGGACTAGCGGGAGATCGGGCTACAATGAGCAGTTCTTC; CDR3: CASSQVPGGTSGRSGYNEQFF
V: TRBV27; size: few; length: 13; J: TRBJ2-1; D: NA; DNA: TGTGCCAGCGGCCTGCGACACTACAATGAGCAGTTCTTC; CDR3: CASGLRHYNEQFF
V: TRBV28; size: few; length: 12; J: TRBJ2-3; D: TRBD2; DNA: TGTGCGAGTGGACTAGCGGGAGATACGCAGTATTTT; CDR3: CASGLAGDTQYF